A few counts support the clone carrying this T cell receptor beta chain. What it binds is not known. This sample was included in a study of cytomegalovirus exposure and HLA in healthy donors. Study-wide findings and caveats: Cytomegalovirus-associated TCR beta chains were listed, numbering some 150. A later analysis found that most CMV-associated TCR beta chains appeared HLA-restricted. Across donors, sequencing depth was assumed by presence/absence analyses to be roughly uniform.

The study ran its PCR with 60 Vbeta and 13 Jbeta primers. Clones were read by immunoSEQ multiplex PCR, and TCRdb kept only the in-frame ones, dropping some. The sample has a few hundred thousand clones; 70% to 80% are singletons. Healthy bone marrow donors made up the cohort. This clonotype was obtained from a woman aged 55 to 70 in good health and CMV-seropositive. Sequences were obtained from PBMCs.

The chain's CDR3 is CASSSLPGQGARSSYNEQFF. CDR3 DNA: TGCGCCAGCAGCTCCCTCCCGGGACAGGGTGCGAGGAGCTCCTACAATGAGCAGTTCTTC. This chain uses TRBV5-1 with TRBJ2-1, with 9 positions matching TRBD1. V lost 3 bases and J lost 0; bases outside the gene matches: 16. The CDR3 extends over 20 amino acids. The germline CDR1 and CDR2 sequences are SGHRS and YFSETQ.